What follows are 9 T cell receptor beta chains derived from one specimen sequenced in a study of tumor and adjacent non-tumor tissue in lung cancer. The library came from three nested PCR rounds adapted from ARM-PCR protocols. TCRdb recomputed calls from the multiplex PCR reads with MiXCR, one row per CDR3 protein. The sample yields some 70,000 distinct CDR3 sequences, around 65% seen once. This sample's RNA came from whole unsorted tissue. The normal lung tissue was taken more than 3 cm from the tumor edge. Sequencing was done on a sample of distant non-tumor lung tissue. These receptors originate from a woman in her forties or fifties with non-small cell lung cancer.

On this clonotype: A much larger clone lies one base from this, so it may be a read error. The chain couples TRBV20-1 to TRBJ1-2, with 7 bases that match TRBD1. The CDR3 extends over 15 amino acids. Germline V gene sequence: CDR1 DFQATT, CDR2 SNEGSKA (reference sequence). The trim removed 5 bases at V and 1 base at J, leaving 10 bases unmatched. This chain's CDR3 is CSALATGRFNYGYTF. CDR3 DNA sequence: TGCAGTGCTCTCGCGACAGGGCGGTTTAACTATGGCTACACCTTC.

On this clonotype: The conserved closing phenylalanine or tryptophan is absent in this CDR3, likely reflecting a read error. The chain is built from TRBV11-2 and TRBJ2-7; TRBD1 agrees at 7 bases. V gave up 8 bases and J gave up 2 bases; unmatched junction bases: 12. The CDR3 extends over 15 amino acids. Germline assignment: CDR1 SGHAT and CDR2 FQNNGV. DNA of the CDR3: TGTGCCAGCGGCTCGTGGACAGGCCGGACCTACGAGCAGTACTTA. This sequence encodes CASGSWTGRTYEQYL.

Note on this clonotype: The final CDR3 position lacks the conserved phenylalanine or tryptophan, pointing to a likely read error. This sequence joins TRBV20-1 and TRBJ2-7, with D hard to call. The CDR3 has 11 amino acids. V lost 7 bases and J 3 bases, leaving 10 bases between the germline ends. CDR1 is DFQATT and CDR2 is SNEGSKA in the germline V gene (reference sequence). The CDR3 DNA follows: TGCAGTGTTAGGGTCGACTACGAGCAGTACTTA. The encoded protein is CSVRVDYEQYL.

On this clonotype itself: It is likely a read error, because the conserved phenylalanine at the end of the CDR3 is missing. The chain recombines TRBV4-1 with TRBJ1-1; D unresolved. The V and J ends lost 0 bases and 5 bases respectively, with 16 bases between them. In germline, CDR1 is MGHRA, CDR2 YSYEKL. The CDR3 contains 16 residues. This CDR3 reads CASSQDRYWANTEAFV. The CDR3 DNA reads as TGCGCCAGCAGCCAAGATCGTTACTGGGCGAATACTGAAGCTTTCGTT.

Of note for this clonotype: This is likely a read error, given that the CDR3 carries no conserved phenylalanine or tryptophan at its end. V usage is TRBV11-2 and J usage is TRBJ2-1; 11 nucleotides align to TRBD2. The CDR3 is 16 amino acids. Per germline, CDR1 SGHAT and CDR2 FQNNGV. The DNA of the CDR3 is TGTACCAGCAGTCGGATGATACTAGCGGGGGACAATGAGCAGTTCTTA. Translating gives CTSSRMILAGDNEQFL.

Details on this clonotype: A junction end diverges from the germline sequence, so it may reflect a read error. V and J are TRBV7-9 and TRBJ1-1, with D possibly matching TRBD1 (6 bases). The CDR3 runs to 15 residues. Germline V lookup: CDR1 SEHNR, CDR2 FQNEAQ (reference sequence). The CDR3 loop reads CASSLWRGMKTEAFF. DNA of the CDR3: TGTGCCAGCAGCTTATGGAGGGGGATGAAGACTGAAGCTTTCTTT. The entire variable domain, with the rest obtained from reference TRBV7-9 and TRBJ1-1, is as follows: DTGVSQNPRHKITKRGQNVTFRCDPISEHNRLYWYRQTLGQGPEFLTYFQNEAQLEKSRLLSDRFSAERPKGSFSTLEIQRTEQGDSAMYLCASSLWRGMKTEAFFGQGTRLTVV.

Turning to this clonotype: An end of the junction differs from the germline gene, which may be a read error. The chain recombines TRBV11-2 with TRBJ2-7, with D uncertain. In germline, CDR1 is SGHAT, CDR2 FQNNGV. This CDR3 has 14 residues. CDR3 region: CASSLTLWNDVQYF. The CDR3 DNA sequence: TGTGCCAGTAGCTTAACCCTTTGGAACGATGTGCAGTACTTC.

With respect to this clonotype: A much larger clone sits a single nucleotide away, making a read error possible. The genes are TRBV4-1 and TRBJ2-5; D is ambiguous. The CDR3 has 14 residues. Germline-derived CDR1 and CDR2 are MGHRA and YSYEKL. The CDR3 DNA is TGCGCCAACAGCCAAGAAACGTCACAAGAGACCCAGTACTTC. Amino acids: CANSQETSQETQYF.

Of note for this clonotype: A clone one base away is much larger, so this may be a read error. J is TRBJ2-5 and V is TRBV11-2; a weak D match, TRBD2 (6 bases). In germline, CDR1 is SGHAT, CDR2 FQNNGV. The CDR3 is 13 amino acids. CDR3 nucleotides: TGTGCCAGCAGCTTTGGGGAGGCGGAGATCCAGTACTTC. Translating gives CASSFGEAEIQYF.